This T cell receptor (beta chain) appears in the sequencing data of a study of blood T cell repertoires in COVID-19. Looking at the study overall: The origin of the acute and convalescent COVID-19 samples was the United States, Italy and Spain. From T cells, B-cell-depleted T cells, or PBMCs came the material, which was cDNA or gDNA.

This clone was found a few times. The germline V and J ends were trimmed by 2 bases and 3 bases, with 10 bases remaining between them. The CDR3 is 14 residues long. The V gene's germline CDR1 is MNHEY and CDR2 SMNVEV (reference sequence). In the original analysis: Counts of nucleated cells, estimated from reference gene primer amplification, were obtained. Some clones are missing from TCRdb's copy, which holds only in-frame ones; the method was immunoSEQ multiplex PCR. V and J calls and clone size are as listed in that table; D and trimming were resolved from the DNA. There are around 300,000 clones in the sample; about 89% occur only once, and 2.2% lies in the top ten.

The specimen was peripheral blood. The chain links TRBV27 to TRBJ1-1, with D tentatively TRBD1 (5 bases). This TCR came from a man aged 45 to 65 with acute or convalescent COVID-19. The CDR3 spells CASSLGRVDTEAFF. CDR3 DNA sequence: TGTGCCAGCAGTTTAGGCAGGGTGGACACTGAAGCTTTCTTT.